Shown below are 8 T cell receptor beta chains from a single sample sequenced in a study of blood T cell repertoires in COVID-19. Using immunoSEQ multiplex PCR, the repertoire was profiled, and TCRdb retains in-frame clones only, with some absent. The data contain approximately 140,000 clones, more than 75% of them seen just once; the ten biggest clones take up more than 3.5%. The sequenced sample was peripheral blood. These receptors all stem from a woman in her 40s with acute or convalescent COVID-19.

This clone has just one count. The chain employs TRBV7-9 and TRBJ2-7, with D possibly TRBD1 on 6 matching bases. The CDR3 contains 14 residues. The V end was cut by 2 bases, the J end by 7 bases, with 15 bases between. In germline, CDR1 is SEHNR, CDR2 FQNEAQ (reference sequence). CDR3 in DNA: TGTGCCAGCAGCTTAAGTTCGGGACATAATGAGCAGTACTTC. Its translation: CASSLSSGHNEQYF. The full variable domain, rest sourced from reference TRBV7-9 and TRBJ2-7, is DTGVSQNPRHKITKRGQNVTFRCDPISEHNRLYWYRQTLGQGPEFLTYFQNEAQLEKSRLLSDRFSAERPKGSFSTLEIQRTEQGDSAMYLCASSLSSGHNEQYFGPGTRLTVT.

The rearrangement joins TRBV6-1 to TRBJ2-7; 8 bases fit TRBD2. Per the germline V gene, CDR1 is MNHNS and CDR2 is SASEGT. J lost 5 bases, V lost 4 bases, and 13 bases had no gene match. The CDR3 runs 16 residues. In DNA form, the CDR3 reads TGTGCCAGCAGTGCCCGGGGGGCGGGAGGCGCGGACGAGCAGTACTTC. Its translation is CASSARGAGGADEQYF.

The gene calls are TRBV11-3 and TRBJ2-2; 7 bases align to TRBD1. The CDR3 runs 14 residues. Germline lookup yields CDR1 SGHNT and CDR2 YENEEA. The V segment lost 3 bases and the J segment 6 bases; nucleotides outside the gene matches: 4. CDR3 nucleotides: TGTGCCAGCAGCTTTAAGACAGGGTCCGGGGAGCTGTTTTTT. It specifies CASSFKTGSGELFF.

In the case of this clone: At one end the junction does not follow the germline gene, possibly because of a read error. CDR3 loop: CSASSGNF. The CDR3 DNA reads TGCAGTGCTAGTTCGGGGAATTTT. The chain joins TRBV20-1 to TRBJ2-3; D perhaps matches TRBD2 (5 bases). CDR1 DFQATT and CDR2 SNEGSKA come from the germline V gene (reference sequence). This CDR3 region has 8 residues.

This chain links TRBV28 with TRBJ1-3; D perhaps matches TRBD1 (5 bases). V was shortened by 8 bases and J by 6 bases, with 17 bases between the two germline ends. The CDR3 length is 14 residues. Germline assignment: CDR1 MDHEN and CDR2 SYDVKM. The CDR3 here is CASQEVGGLNTIYF. In DNA form, the CDR3 reads TGTGCCAGCCAAGAAGTCGGGGGACTAAACACCATATATTTT.

This clone was seen once. The chain couples TRBV28 to TRBJ1-2; D not certain. The germline V gene has CDR1 MDHEN and CDR2 SYDVKM. The germline V and J ends were trimmed by 8 bases and 0 bases, with 16 bases remaining between them. The CDR3 is 15 residues long. CDR3 protein: CASGKTSGSNYGYTF. The CDR3 nucleotides read TGTGCCAGCGGCAAAACCTCGGGGTCTAACTATGGCTACACCTTC.

This chain connects TRBV18 to TRBJ1-5, with 8 bases aligning to TRBD1. Germline V gene lookup returns CDR1 KGHSH and CDR2 LQKENI. CDR3 length: 15 amino acids. The V segment lost 3 bases and the J segment 4 bases; nucleotides outside the gene matches: 5. The CDR3 region has the DNA TGTGCCAGCTCACCTGACAGGGGTAGGAATCAGCCCCAGCATTTT. This gives the protein CASSPDRGRNQPQHF.

The J gene is TRBJ2-1, the V gene TRBV9, with 7 nucleotides matching TRBD2. The CDR3 extends over 15 amino acids. Germline CDR1 reads SGDLS; CDR2 reads YYNGEE. J was trimmed by 4 bases and V by 0 bases; bases with no gene match: 4. The CDR3 nucleotides are TGTGCCAGCAGCGTAGAAGGGAGGGTTTACAATGAGCAGTTCTTC. Amino acids: CASSVEGRVYNEQFF.